Included here is one TCR beta chain sequence, with context. Its specificity is unknown. Trimming took off 1 base at V and 7 bases at J, with 10 bases between the two ends. The CDR3 contains 13 residues. Germline-derived CDR1 and CDR2 are MGHRA and YSYEKL. These data belong to a study of cytomegalovirus exposure and HLA in healthy donors. The study's findings and limits: There were about 160 TCR beta chains listed as cytomegalovirus-associated. Roughly even sequencing depth across donors was the assumption behind the presence/absence analyses. Evidence from a later analysis indicated that most CMV-associated TCR beta chains looked HLA-restricted.

The PCR employed 60 Vbeta primers together with 13 Jbeta primers. Sequenced by immunoSEQ multiplex PCR; TCRdb stores in-frame clones only, minus some. Its table records tens of thousands of clones. The sequenced sample was PBMCs. This receptor was obtained from a female donor in good health and CMV-seropositive. V and J are TRBV4-1 and TRBJ1-2, with D unresolved. The CDR3 reads CASSQGGGRGYTF. The CDR3 DNA reads TGCGCCAGCAGCCAAGGGGGAGGTCGTGGCTACACCTTC.